Described below is a single T cell receptor beta chain sequence and its context. No antigen is known for it. The data originate from a study of T cell responses to AZD1222 COVID-19 vaccine. Trimming left V 4 bases short and J 2 bases short, with 17 bases between. Germline CDR1 SGHTA, CDR2 FQGNSA. This CDR3 is 16 amino acids long. The study's findings and limits: At baseline, seropositivity was found in only a handful of AZD1222 recipients. Spike-specific TCR repertoires showed rising breadth and depth after two AZD1222 doses. Without day 14 samples, only post-peak T cell repertoires were studied. Reports say nearly half of spike-specific TCRs go after unmutated variant regions.

Repertoires were generated with immunoSEQ multiplex PCR, while TCRdb's copy carries only in-frame clones and drops some. Among some 130,000 clones listed, approximately 88% were seen once. The sample was peripheral blood, taken on day 0 of AZD1222 vaccination. This clonotype was obtained from an adult in good health. This sequence joins TRBV7-2 and TRBJ1-2; D uncertain. CDR3 sequence (DNA): TGTGCCAGCAGCTCTCCTTCCCGATCCAGGAACTATGGCTACACCTTC. As protein: CASSSPSRSRNYGYTF. Based on the CDR3 plus reference TRBV7-2 and TRBJ1-2, the full variable domain is GAGVSQSPSNKVTEKGKDVELRCDPISGHTALYWYRQSLGQGLEFLIYFQGNSAPDKSGLPSDRFSAERTGGSVSTLTIQRTQQEDSAVYLCASSSPSRSRNYGYTFGSGTRLTVV.